What follows are 3 T cell receptor beta chains derived from one specimen sequenced in a study of blood T cell repertoires in COVID-19. Method: immunoSEQ multiplex PCR; TCRdb's copy keeps in-frame clones and lacks some. This table holds approximately 31,000 clones, 85% found once. Sequencing input: peripheral blood. These TCRs come from an elderly man with active COVID-19.

The chain employs TRBV3-1 (or the pseudogene TRBV3-2) and TRBJ1-1, with 8 bases identical to TRBD1. The CDR3 totals 15 residues. The V gene end was trimmed by 5 bases and the J gene end by 4 bases; junction bases not matched to a gene: 9. CDR1 and CDR2 from the germline V gene are LGHDT and YNNKEL (reference sequence). For the CDR3, the DNA is TGTGCCAGCAGCTTCCGTTCAGGACAGGGCACTGAAGCTTTCTTT. It codes for CASSFRSGQGTEAFF.

The V and J genes are TRBV6-5 and TRBJ2-3, with D maybe TRBD2 (6 bases). The CDR3 length is 16 residues. Trimming pared 0 bases from V and 0 bases from J, leaving 10 bases between. The germline CDR1 and CDR2 sequences are MNHEY and SVGAGI. CDR3 nucleotides: TGTGCCAGCAGTTACTCGCGGCGGGGTAGCACAGATACGCAGTATTTT. This gives the protein CASSYSRRGSTDTQYF.

This clone was seen only a few times. This chain links TRBV3-1 (or the pseudogene TRBV3-2) with TRBJ2-1, with TRBD2 matching 8 bases. Trimming took 0 bases from V and 9 from J; bases not matched to a gene: 13. Germline V lookup: CDR1 LGHDT, CDR2 YNNKEL (reference sequence). The CDR3 is made up of 17 amino acids. The DNA of the CDR3 is TGTGCCAGCAGCCAAGATGGTGTAGGCCGGGGGGGAGGTGAGCAGTTCTTC. This gives the protein CASSQDGVGRGGGEQFF.